This T cell receptor (beta chain) comes out of a study of blood T cell repertoires in COVID-19. Study context: From the United States, Italy and Spain came samples of acute and convalescent COVID-19. T cells, B-cell-depleted T cells, or PBMCs provided the cDNA or gDNA that served as material.

Looked up from germline, CDR1 is MNHEY and CDR2 is SVGAGI. J was trimmed by 4 bases and V by 2 bases; bases with no gene match: 2. This CDR3 contains 13 residues. Authors' processing steps: How many nucleated cells were present was estimated from reference gene primer amplification. Data came from immunoSEQ multiplex PCR; TCRdb stores just in-frame clones and leaves some out. Clone size and V and J calls were adopted from that table, with D and trimming inferred from the DNA. The sample includes 140,000 to 150,000 clones, about three quarters of them seen just once. The V gene is TRBV6-5, the J gene TRBJ2-7; 7 nucleotides agree with TRBD1. What was sequenced was peripheral blood. This TCR came from a middle-aged man with acute or convalescent COVID-19. The DNA of the CDR3 is TGTGCCAGCAGTTACGACAGGGAATACGAGCAGTACTTC. It encodes CASSYDREYEQYF.